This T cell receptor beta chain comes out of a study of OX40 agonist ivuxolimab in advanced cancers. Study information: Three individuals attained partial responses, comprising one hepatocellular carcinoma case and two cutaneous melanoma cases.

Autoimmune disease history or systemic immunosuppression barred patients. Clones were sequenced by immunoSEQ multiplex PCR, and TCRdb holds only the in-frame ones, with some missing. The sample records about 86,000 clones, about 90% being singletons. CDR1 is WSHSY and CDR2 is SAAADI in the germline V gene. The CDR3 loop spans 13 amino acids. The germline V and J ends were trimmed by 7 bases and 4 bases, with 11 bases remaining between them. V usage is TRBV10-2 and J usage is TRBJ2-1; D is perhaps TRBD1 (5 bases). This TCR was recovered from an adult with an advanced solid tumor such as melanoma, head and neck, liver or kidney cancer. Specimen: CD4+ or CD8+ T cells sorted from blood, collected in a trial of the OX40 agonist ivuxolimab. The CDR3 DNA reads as TGCGCCAGCACACAGGTGAAGTACAATGAGCAGTTCTTC. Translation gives CASTQVKYNEQFF.